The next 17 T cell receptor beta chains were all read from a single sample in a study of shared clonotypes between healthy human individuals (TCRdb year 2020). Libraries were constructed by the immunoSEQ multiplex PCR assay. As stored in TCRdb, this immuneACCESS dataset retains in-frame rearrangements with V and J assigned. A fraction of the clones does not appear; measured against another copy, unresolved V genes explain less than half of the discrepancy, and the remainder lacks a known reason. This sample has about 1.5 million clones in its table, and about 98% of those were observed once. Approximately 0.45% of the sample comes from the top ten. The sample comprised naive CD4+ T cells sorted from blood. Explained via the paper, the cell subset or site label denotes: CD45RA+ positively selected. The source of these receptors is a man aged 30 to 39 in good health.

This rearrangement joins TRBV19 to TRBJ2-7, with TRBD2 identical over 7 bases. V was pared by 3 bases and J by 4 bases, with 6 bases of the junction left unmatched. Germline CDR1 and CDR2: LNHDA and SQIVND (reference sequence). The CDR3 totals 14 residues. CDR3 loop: CASSMGGQRYEQYF. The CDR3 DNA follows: TGTGCCAGTAGTATGGGAGGGCAGCGATACGAGCAGTACTTC.

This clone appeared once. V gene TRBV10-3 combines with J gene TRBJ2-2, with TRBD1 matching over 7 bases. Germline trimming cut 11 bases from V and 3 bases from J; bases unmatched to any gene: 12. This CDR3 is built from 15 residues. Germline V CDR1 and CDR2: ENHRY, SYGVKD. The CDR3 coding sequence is TGTGCCGCCGGGCCGGGGACAGTAGACACCGGGGAGCTGTTTTTT. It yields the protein CAAGPGTVDTGELFF.

CDR3 sequence reads: CASSLVGTGGLGNEKLFF. The DNA of the CDR3 is TGTGCCAGCAGCTTGGTTGGGACAGGGGGTCTCGGGAATGAAAAACTGTTTTTT. J is TRBJ1-4 and V is TRBV7-9, with 11 bases fitting TRBD1. The germline CDR1 and CDR2 sequences are SEHNR and FQNEAQ (reference sequence). V dropped 3 bases and J dropped 5; count of bases not matched to a gene: 11. The CDR3 is made up of 18 amino acids.

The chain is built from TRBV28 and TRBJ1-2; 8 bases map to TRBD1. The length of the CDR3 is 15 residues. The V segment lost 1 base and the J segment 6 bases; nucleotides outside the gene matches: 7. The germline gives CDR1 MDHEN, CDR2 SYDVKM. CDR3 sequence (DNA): TGTGCCAGCAGTTTATATGACAGGGGAGGAAATGGCTACACCTTC. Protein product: CASSLYDRGGNGYTF.

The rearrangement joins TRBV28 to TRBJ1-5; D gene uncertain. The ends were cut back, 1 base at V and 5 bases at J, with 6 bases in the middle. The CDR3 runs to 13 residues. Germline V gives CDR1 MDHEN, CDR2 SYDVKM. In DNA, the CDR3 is TGTGCCAGCAGTTTATTTCCCTATCAGCCCCAGCATTTT. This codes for CASSLFPYQPQHF.

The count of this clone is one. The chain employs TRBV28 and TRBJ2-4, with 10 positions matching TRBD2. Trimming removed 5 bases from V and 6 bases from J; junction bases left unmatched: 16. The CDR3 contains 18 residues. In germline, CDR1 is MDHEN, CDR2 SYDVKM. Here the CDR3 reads CASSAGTSELVGPNIQYF. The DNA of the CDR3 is TGTGCCAGCAGTGCCGGGACTAGCGAACTGGTAGGGCCAAACATTCAGTACTTC.

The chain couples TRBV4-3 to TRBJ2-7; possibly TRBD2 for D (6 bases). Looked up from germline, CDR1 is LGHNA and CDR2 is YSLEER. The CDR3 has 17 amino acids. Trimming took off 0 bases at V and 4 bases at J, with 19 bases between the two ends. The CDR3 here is CASSQDAGGATAYEQYF. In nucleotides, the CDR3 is TGCGCCAGCAGCCAAGATGCCGGCGGGGCGACCGCTTACGAGCAGTACTTC.

The CDR3 loop is CASSLGPTLGKSYEQYF. As DNA, the CDR3 is TGCGCCAGCAGCTTGGGGCCGACCCTAGGGAAATCCTACGAGCAGTACTTC. The chain employs TRBV5-1 and TRBJ2-7, with D unclear. The germline V gene has CDR1 SGHRS and CDR2 YFSETQ. The CDR3 runs to 17 residues. V was pared by 0 bases and J by 1 base, with 17 bases between.

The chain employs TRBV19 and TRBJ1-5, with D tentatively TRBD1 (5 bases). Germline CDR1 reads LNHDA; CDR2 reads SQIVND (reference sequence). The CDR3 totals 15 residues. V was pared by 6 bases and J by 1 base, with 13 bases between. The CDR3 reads CASRTRQGSNQPQHF. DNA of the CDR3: TGTGCCAGTAGGACCCGGCAGGGAAGCAATCAGCCCCAGCATTTT.

The CDR3 DNA reads as TGTGCCAGCAGCTTGATTGGGACAAATTCCTACGAGCAGTACTTC. It translates to CASSLIGTNSYEQYF. The V call is TRBV5-5, the J call TRBJ2-7; a weak D match, TRBD1 (6 bases). This CDR3 is built from 15 residues. V was pared by 1 base and J by 1 base, with 12 bases between. Per the germline V gene, CDR1 is SGHKS and CDR2 is YYEKEE (reference sequence).

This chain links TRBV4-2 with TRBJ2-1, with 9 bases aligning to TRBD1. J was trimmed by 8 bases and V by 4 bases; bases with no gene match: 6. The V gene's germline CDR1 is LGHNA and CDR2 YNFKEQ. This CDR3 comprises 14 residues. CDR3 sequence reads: CASSPQDRGDEQFF. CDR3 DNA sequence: TGTGCCAGCAGCCCACAAGACAGGGGGGATGAGCAGTTCTTC.

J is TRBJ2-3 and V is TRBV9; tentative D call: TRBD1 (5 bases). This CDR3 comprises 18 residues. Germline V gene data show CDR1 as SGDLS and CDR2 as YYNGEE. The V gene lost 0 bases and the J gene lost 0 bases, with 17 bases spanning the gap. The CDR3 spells CASSVGAGALGSTDTQYF. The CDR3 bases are TGTGCCAGCAGCGTAGGTGCTGGGGCCCTGGGTAGCACAGATACGCAGTATTTT.

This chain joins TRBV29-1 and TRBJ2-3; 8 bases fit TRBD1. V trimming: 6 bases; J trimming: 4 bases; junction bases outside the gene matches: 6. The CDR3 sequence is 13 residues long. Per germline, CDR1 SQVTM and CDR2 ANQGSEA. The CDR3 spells CSVGQVVADTQYF. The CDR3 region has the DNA TGCAGCGTGGGACAGGTAGTGGCAGATACGCAGTATTTT.

CDR3 amino acids: CASSPRLAGGTNYNEQFF. The DNA for the CDR3 is TGCGCCAGCAGCCCTAGACTAGCGGGAGGGACGAACTACAATGAGCAGTTCTTC. The chain employs TRBV5-1 and TRBJ2-1, with 14 bases aligning to TRBD2. Germline V gene lookup returns CDR1 SGHRS and CDR2 YFSETQ. This CDR3 has 18 amino acids. Losses at the gene ends were 4 bases for V and 3 bases for J; bases not matched to a gene: 9.

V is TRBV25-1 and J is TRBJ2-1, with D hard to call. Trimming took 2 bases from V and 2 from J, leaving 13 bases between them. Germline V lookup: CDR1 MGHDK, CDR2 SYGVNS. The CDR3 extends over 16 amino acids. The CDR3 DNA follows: TGTGCCAGCAGTGAAGAGATGTTGGGTGCCTACAATGAGCAGTTCTTC. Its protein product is CASSEEMLGAYNEQFF.

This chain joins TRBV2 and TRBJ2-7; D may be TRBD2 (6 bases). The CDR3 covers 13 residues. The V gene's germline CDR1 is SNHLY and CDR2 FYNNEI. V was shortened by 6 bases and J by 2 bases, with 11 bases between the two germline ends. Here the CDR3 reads CASRVGGPYEQYF. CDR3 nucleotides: TGTGCCAGCAGGGTCGGGGGACCCTACGAGCAGTACTTC.

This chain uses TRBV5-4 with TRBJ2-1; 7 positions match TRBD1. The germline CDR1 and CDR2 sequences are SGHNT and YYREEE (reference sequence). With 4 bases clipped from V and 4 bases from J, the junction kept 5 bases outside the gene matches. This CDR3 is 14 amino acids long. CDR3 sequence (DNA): TGTGCCAGCAGCGAGGGGACAGATTACAATGAGCAGTTCTTC. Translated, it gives CASSEGTDYNEQFF.